Listed here are 32 T cell receptor beta chains from one sample, sequenced in a study of a mutant IDH1 vaccine in newly diagnosed glioma. These receptors have no known antigen. Noted time point: week 47, end of study. Every vaccine dose comprised 300 ug of mutant IDH1 20-mer peptide plus topical imiquimod. Assay used: immunoSEQ multiplex PCR; TCRdb lists only in-frame clones, some missing. The repertoire has fewer than 85,000 clones, roughly 77% of them found once; the top ten carry 5% to 6.5%. The sample here was PBMCs, taken from a glioma patient whose treatment included an IDH1 peptide vaccine. The receptors derive from a man aged 35 to 55 with glioma.

The CDR3 DNA sequence: TGCGCCAGCAGCTTAAGGAGGGGACAGAATGAAAAACTGTTTTTT. It yields the protein CASSLRRGQNEKLFF. J is TRBJ1-4 and V is TRBV5-1; 7 nucleotides line up with TRBD1. Germline V gene lookup returns CDR1 SGHRS and CDR2 YFSETQ. There are 15 residues in the CDR3. V dropped 2 bases and J dropped 5; count of bases not matched to a gene: 6.

The chain carries TRBV10-3 and TRBJ2-7; 15 positions match TRBD2. Germline V gene sequence: CDR1 ENHRY, CDR2 SYGVKD. There are 22 residues in the CDR3. The V segment lost 2 bases and the J segment 4 bases; nucleotides outside the gene matches: 21. The CDR3 region is CAISERKGLAGGRRAGAYEQYF. CDR3 DNA sequence: TGTGCCATCAGTGAGCGGAAAGGACTAGCGGGAGGGCGCCGGGCTGGCGCTTACGAGCAGTACTTC.

This clone was seen once. The chain carries TRBV28 and TRBJ2-7, with 7 bases fitting TRBD1. This CDR3 comprises 13 residues. Germline V gene sequence: CDR1 MDHEN, CDR2 SYDVKM. V shed 4 bases, J shed 7 bases, and the junction held 7 bases outside the gene matches. The CDR3 is CASSYTGAREQYF. DNA of the CDR3: TGTGCCAGCAGTTACACAGGGGCGCGGGAGCAGTACTTC.

The J gene is TRBJ1-5, the V gene TRBV2; no firm D call. Trimming pared 6 bases from V and 4 bases from J, leaving 10 bases between. The CDR3 extends over 13 amino acids. Germline assignment: CDR1 SNHLY and CDR2 FYNNEI. CDR3: CASRPGRNQPQHF. CDR3 nucleotide sequence: TGTGCCAGCAGGCCCGGCAGAAATCAGCCCCAGCATTTT. Using reference TRBV2 and TRBJ1-5 for the parts outside the CDR3, the full variable domain is EPEVTQTPSHQVTQMGQEVILRCVPISNHLYFYWYRQILGQKVEFLVSFYNNEISEKSEIFDDQFSVERPDGSNFTLKIRSTKLEDSAMYFCASRPGRNQPQHFGDGTRLSIL.

This clone appeared a few times. The junction departs from germline at one end; a sequencing error may be responsible. The rearrangement uses TRBV7-7 and TRBJ1-5; D not certain. The CDR3 spans 13 residues. In germline, CDR1 is SSHAT, CDR2 FNYEAQ (reference sequence). CDR3 amino acids: CASSLERGQPQHF. The CDR3 nucleotides read TGTGCTAGCAGCTTAGAACGGGGACAGCCCCAGCATTTT.

The chain joins TRBV11-2 to TRBJ2-5, with a possible D match to TRBD1 (6 bases). The germline CDR1 and CDR2 sequences are SGHAT and FQNNGV. Trimming shortened V by 5 bases and J by 2 bases, and 9 bases separated the two germline ends. There are 13 residues in the CDR3. This CDR3 reads CASSLGAQETQYF. The CDR3 bases are TGTGCCAGCAGCCTGGGGGCGCAAGAGACCCAGTACTTC.

The chain combines TRBV28 with TRBJ2-5, with D tentatively TRBD1 (5 bases). In germline, CDR1 is MDHEN, CDR2 SYDVKM. The V gene lost 6 bases and the J gene lost 2 bases, with 13 bases spanning the gap. The CDR3 spans 14 residues. The CDR3 DNA reads TGTGCCAGCAGCTCGGACACGATACAAGAGACCCAGTACTTC. Translation gives CASSSDTIQETQYF. The variable domain in full, completed from reference TRBV28 and TRBJ2-5, reads DVKVTQSSRYLVKRTGEKVFLECVQDMDHENMFWYRQDPGLGLRLIYFSYDVKMKEKGDIPEGYSVSREKKERFSLILESASTNQTSMYLCASSSDTIQETQYFGPGTRLLVL.

This clone was observed a handful of times. V and J are TRBV18 and TRBJ1-4; a possible D gene is TRBD1 (5 bases). Trimming shortened V by 3 bases and J by 8 bases, and 10 bases separated the two germline ends. CDR1 is KGHSH and CDR2 is LQKENI in the germline V gene. The CDR3 sequence is 13 residues long. The CDR3 DNA sequence: TGTGCCAGCTCACCGAAAGGGGAAGAAAAACTGTTTTTT. Its protein is CASSPKGEEKLFF.

V usage is TRBV7-9 and J usage is TRBJ2-5, with 8 bases fitting TRBD2. The assigned J gene may be wrong: the sequence end matches TRBJ2-7 better. Germline V gene sequence: CDR1 SEHNR, CDR2 FQNEAQ (reference sequence). The CDR3 consists of 15 residues. The CDR3 reads CASSDREGLGHEQYF. In DNA, the CDR3 is TGTGCCAGCAGCGACCGGGAGGGGCTGGGCCACGAGCAGTACTTC.

J is TRBJ1-4 and V is TRBV5-6, with no clear D. The CDR3 sequence is 13 residues long. Trimming pared 4 bases from V and 8 bases from J, leaving 12 bases between. From germline, CDR1 is SGHDT and CDR2 YYEEEE. CDR3 in DNA: TGTGCCAGCAGCCTTGGGATTGGGGAAAAACTGTTTTTT. This gives the protein CASSLGIGEKLFF.

This clone has a single count. The rearrangement joins TRBV6-6 to TRBJ1-5; 10 bases are a match to TRBD1. The CDR3 length is 15 residues. CDR1 and CDR2 from the germline V gene are MNHNY and SVGAGI (reference sequence). V lost 6 bases to trimming and J lost 4 bases; unmatched junction nucleotides: 6. The CDR3 sequence is CASRSGDRGNQPQHF. In DNA form, the CDR3 reads TGTGCCAGCAGATCCGGGGACAGGGGTAATCAGCCCCAGCATTTT.

V is TRBV7-3 and J is TRBJ1-2; D is ambiguous. The CDR3 loop spans 12 amino acids. The ends were cut back, 6 bases at V and 8 bases at J, with 13 bases in the middle. From germline, CDR1 is SGHTA and CDR2 FQGTGA. CDR3 sequence: CASSPTLGGYTF. CDR3 nucleotides: TGTGCCAGCAGTCCTACCTTGGGAGGCTACACCTTC. Looking up the rest from reference TRBV7-3 and TRBJ1-2 gives the full variable domain: GAGVSQTPSNKVTEKGKYVELRCDPISGHTALYWYRQSLGQGPEFLIYFQGTGAADDSGLPNDRFFAVRPEGSVSTLKIQRTERGDSAVYLCASSPTLGGYTFGSGTRLTVV.

This chain links TRBV7-6 with TRBJ2-2; TRBD2 agrees at 10 bases. V was clipped by 2 bases and J by 4 bases; unmatched bases: 4. The CDR3 is 16 amino acids. CDR1 is SGHVS and CDR2 is FNYEAQ in the germline V gene. The CDR3 sequence is CASSLIAGGPTGELFF. CDR3 nucleotides: TGTGCCAGCAGCTTAATAGCGGGGGGCCCCACCGGGGAGCTGTTTTTT.

This rearrangement joins TRBV5-4 to TRBJ2-7, with D perhaps matching TRBD2 (6 bases). Looked up from germline, CDR1 is SGHNT and CDR2 is YYREEE (reference sequence). There are 14 residues in the CDR3. Between the trimmed V and J ends, which lost 0 bases and 7 bases, there was a span of 14 bases. The DNA for the CDR3 is TGTGCCAGCAGCTTGGGCGGGGATTCGGGAGAGCAGTACTTC. Translated, it gives CASSLGGDSGEQYF.

This sequence joins TRBV2 and TRBJ2-3; 8 positions match TRBD2. Germline-derived CDR1 and CDR2 are SNHLY and FYNNEI. CDR3 length equals 16 residues. V shed 7 bases and J 0 bases; nucleotides not matched to a gene: 9. The CDR3 loop reads CASKVLAGSSTDTQYF. The DNA of the CDR3 is TGTGCCAGCAAGGTCCTAGCGGGCTCTAGCACAGATACGCAGTATTTT. Filled out from reference TRBV2 and TRBJ2-3, the complete variable domain reads EPEVTQTPSHQVTQMGQEVILRCVPISNHLYFYWYRQILGQKVEFLVSFYNNEISEKSEIFDDQFSVERPDGSNFTLKIRSTKLEDSAMYFCASKVLAGSSTDTQYFGPGTRLTVL.

The chain combines TRBV18 with TRBJ2-2; 8 bases agree with TRBD1. The CDR3 spans 15 residues. V was pared by 6 bases and J by 6 bases, with 9 bases of the junction left unmatched. The V gene's germline CDR1 is KGHSH and CDR2 LQKENI. In DNA form, the CDR3 reads TGTGCCAGCTCCCGGGAGACAGGGGCCGCCGGGGAGCTGTTTTTT. Its translation is CASSRETGAAGELFF.

This chain uses TRBV27 with TRBJ1-3; no clear D. The CDR3 runs to 14 residues. V was clipped by 6 bases and J by 0 bases, with 9 bases between them. In germline, CDR1 is MNHEY, CDR2 SMNVEV (reference sequence). The CDR3 region is CASRGLYSGNTIYF. The CDR3 DNA is TGTGCCAGCAGGGGCCTTTACTCTGGAAACACCATATATTTT.

This rearrangement joins TRBV6-1 to TRBJ2-1, with 7 bases fitting TRBD2. J gave up 6 bases and V 3 bases, and 2 bases lay outside the gene matches. The V gene's germline CDR1 is MNHNS and CDR2 SASEGT. CDR3 size: 13 residues. The CDR3 DNA reads as TGTGCCAGCAGTGATAGGACTAGCAATGAGCAGTTCTTC. Residues: CASSDRTSNEQFF.

This clone was detected only a few times. The chain carries TRBV10-3 and TRBJ1-1; D remains ambiguous. Per the germline V gene, CDR1 is ENHRY and CDR2 is SYGVKD. V was clipped by 3 bases and J by 0 bases, with 8 bases between them. The CDR3 runs to 14 residues. The CDR3 DNA is TGTGCCATCAGTGATGCAGGCGTGAACACTGAAGCTTTCTTT. Its translation: CAISDAGVNTEAFF.

V and J are TRBV18 and TRBJ2-5; 9 nucleotides align to TRBD1. Per germline, CDR1 KGHSH and CDR2 LQKENI. The trim removed 0 bases at V and 5 bases at J, leaving 4 bases unmatched. The CDR3 has 15 amino acids. The CDR3 sequence: CASSPPTGQGETQYF. The CDR3 region has the DNA TGTGCCAGCTCACCACCTACGGGACAGGGCGAGACCCAGTACTTC.

The chain recombines TRBV13 with TRBJ1-1; D is uncertain. V lost 3 bases and J 6 bases, leaving 8 bases between the germline ends. The CDR3 length is 12 residues. The germline V gene encodes CDR1 PRHDT and CDR2 FYEKMQ (reference sequence). CDR3 sequence (DNA): TGTGCCAGCAGCTTCACTCTCGCTGAAGCTTTCTTT. Translating gives CASSFTLAEAFF.

The V gene is TRBV2, the J gene TRBJ2-4, with D uncertain. The CDR3 is 16 amino acids. Germline V gene data show CDR1 as SNHLY and CDR2 as FYNNEI. With 1 base removed from V and 0 bases from J, the gap between germline ends came to 10 bases. The CDR3 region has the DNA TGTGCCAGCAGTGAAGATAGGGCCGTAGCCAAAAACATTCAGTACTTC. Translation: CASSEDRAVAKNIQYF.

V gene TRBV5-6 combines with J gene TRBJ2-7; D may be TRBD2 (5 bases). The V gene's germline CDR1 is SGHDT and CDR2 YYEEEE. V was shortened by 3 bases and J by 2 bases, with 18 bases between the two germline ends. The CDR3 runs to 16 residues. The CDR3 spells CASSSLPGVMAYEQYF. The CDR3, as DNA: TGTGCCAGCAGCTCCCTACCCGGGGTAATGGCCTACGAGCAGTACTTC.

This chain connects TRBV11-2 to TRBJ2-2, with 12 positions matching TRBD1. The CDR3 sequence is 18 residues long. V shed 6 bases and J 6 bases; nucleotides not matched to a gene: 14. Germline loops: CDR1 SGHAT, CDR2 FQNNGV. The CDR3, as DNA: TGTGCCAGCAGGAATCCGGGACAGGGGGCGCGAAGGTCCGGGGAGCTGTTTTTT. It specifies CASRNPGQGARRSGELFF.

V usage is TRBV19 and J usage is TRBJ2-7; 8 nucleotides align to TRBD2. The CDR3 runs to 15 residues. The junction had 12 bases not matched to a gene; V was cut back by 8 bases and J by 3 bases. In germline, CDR1 is LNHDA, CDR2 SQIVND (reference sequence). CDR3 sequence reads: CASGSVAGTFYEQYF. As DNA, the CDR3 is TGTGCCAGTGGTTCGGTAGCGGGGACATTCTACGAGCAGTACTTC.

This clone was counted only a few times. The V gene is TRBV28, the J gene TRBJ1-1; 7 bases agree with TRBD1. V gave up 4 bases and J gave up 1 base; unmatched junction bases: 6. The CDR3 has 15 residues. The germline V gene has CDR1 MDHEN and CDR2 SYDVKM. The CDR3 here is CASSSRTGANTEAFF. For the CDR3, the DNA is TGTGCCAGCAGTTCAAGGACAGGTGCGAACACTGAAGCTTTCTTT.

This clone was counted between two and nine times. In DNA form, the CDR3 reads TGTGCCAGTTCCTGGACAGGGCAATTTCCCTACGAGCAGTACTTC. Translation gives CASSWTGQFPYEQYF. The rearrangement uses TRBV21-1 and TRBJ2-7; TRBD1, the table's D call, lacks a check against the DNA. TRBV21-1 is marked as a pseudogene. There are 15 residues in the CDR3.

The chain is built from TRBV29-1 and TRBJ2-7; perhaps TRBD2 as D (5 bases). Trimming pared 7 bases from V and 0 bases from J, leaving 13 bases between. The CDR3 has 13 amino acids. Germline assignment: CDR1 SQVTM and CDR2 ANQGSEA. The CDR3 reads CSASTGSSYEQYF. In nucleotides, the CDR3 is TGCAGCGCTTCGACTGGGAGCTCCTACGAGCAGTACTTC.

This chain joins TRBV12-5 and TRBJ2-5, with D maybe TRBD1 (6 bases). Trimming pared 5 bases from V and 5 bases from J, leaving 24 bases between. The CDR3 consists of 17 residues. From germline, CDR1 is LGHNT and CDR2 FRNRAP. CDR3 nucleotides: TGTGCTAGTGGTCCCGATCCGATAGGGGGTGATTGGGAGACCCAGTACTTC. Translated: CASGPDPIGGDWETQYF.

The gene calls are TRBV23-1 and TRBJ2-7, with 8 bases lining up with TRBD1. TRBV23-1 is labeled an ORF, and its function is uncertain. The CDR3 extends over 16 amino acids. J was trimmed by 1 base and V by 6 bases; bases with no gene match: 11. The CDR3 region has the DNA TGCGCCAGCAGCCCGCCCCGGGACAGGAGATCCTACGAGCAGTACTTC. It specifies CASSPPRDRRSYEQYF.

This chain joins TRBV27 and TRBJ2-7; D unclear. Germline assignment: CDR1 MNHEY and CDR2 SMNVEV (reference sequence). Trimming stripped 2 bases from V and 6 bases from J, with 11 bases between. The CDR3 is 13 residues long. The CDR3 DNA reads TGTGCCAGCAGTTTAGGCCTTCTGGGCGAGCAGTACTTC. It codes for CASSLGLLGEQYF.

The chain recombines TRBV5-1 with TRBJ2-3; 7 nucleotides match TRBD2. Germline V gene data show CDR1 as SGHRS and CDR2 as YFSETQ. CDR3 length: 13 amino acids. With 0 bases clipped from V and 10 bases from J, the junction kept 5 bases outside the gene matches. In DNA form, the CDR3 reads TGCGCCAGCAGCTTGGGAAGCGGGGCTGCGCAGTATTTT. It is translated as CASSLGSGAAQYF.